The clone carrying this T cell receptor (beta chain) appeared once. Its cognate antigen is unknown. The sample comes from a study of radiotherapy plus CTLA-4 blockade in lung cancer. Findings and caveats of the study: Researchers report tumor-derived TCR clones expanding in blood after radiotherapy plus ipilimumab.

CDR1 and CDR2 (germline): SGHAT, FQNNGV. J lost 6 bases, V lost 5 bases, and 9 bases had no gene match. The CDR3 totals 16 residues. TCRdb's table, derived via immunoSEQ multiplex PCR, lists solely in-frame clones and lacks some. The repertoire holds around 59,000 clones, with less than 75% as singletons. Those with chemo-refractory metastatic non-small-cell lung cancer were treated with focal radiation combined with CTLA-4 blockade using ipilimumab. The chain carries TRBV11-2 and TRBJ2-3; 12 bases map to TRBD2. This specimen was peripheral blood, taken from a patient treated with radiotherapy plus ipilimumab. The sequence was obtained from a human donor with non-small cell lung cancer whose response to radiotherapy plus ipilimumab could not be evaluated. CDR3 protein: CASSLWTSGALDTQYF. In DNA, the CDR3 is TGTGCCAGCAGCCTATGGACTAGCGGGGCGTTGGATACGCAGTATTTT.